This record concerns one T cell receptor beta chain sequence. Participants spanned ages roughly 18 to 95 years and resided in 20 to 25 US areas. Grouping used clinical history reported by participants in a survey and questionnaire. This record comes from a study of blood T cell repertoires in COVID-19. The table came from immunoSEQ multiplex PCR; TCRdb's copy has only in-frame clones and leaves some out. This sample yields over 300,000 clones, of which roughly 90% are seen a single time; 0.97% belongs to the top ten. The ends lost 4 bases at V and 2 bases at J; junction bases unmatched: 10. From germline, CDR1 is LGHDT and CDR2 YNNKEL (reference sequence). The CDR3 is 17 residues long.

This sequence originates from a woman in her 30s with acute COVID-19. The V call is TRBV3-1 (or the pseudogene TRBV3-2), the J call TRBJ2-7; 11 positions match TRBD1. Material: PBMCs or T cells enriched from blood (not recorded which). This CDR3 is CASSRTPRTGGTYEQYF. The DNA of the CDR3 is TGTGCCAGCAGCCGCACACCTAGGACAGGGGGCACCTACGAGCAGTACTTC.